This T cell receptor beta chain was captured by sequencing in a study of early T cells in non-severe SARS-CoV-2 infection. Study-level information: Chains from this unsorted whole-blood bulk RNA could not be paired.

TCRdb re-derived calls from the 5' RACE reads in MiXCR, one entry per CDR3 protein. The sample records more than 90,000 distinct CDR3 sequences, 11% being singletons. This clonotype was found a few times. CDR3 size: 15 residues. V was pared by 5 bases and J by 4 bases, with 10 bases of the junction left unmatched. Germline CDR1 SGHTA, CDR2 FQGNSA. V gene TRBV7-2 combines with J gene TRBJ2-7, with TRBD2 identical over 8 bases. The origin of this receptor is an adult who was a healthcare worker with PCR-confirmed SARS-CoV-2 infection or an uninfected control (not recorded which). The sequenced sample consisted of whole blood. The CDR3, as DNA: TGTGCCAGCAGCGTAAGCGGGGGTTTTAGGTACGAGCAGTACTTC. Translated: CASSVSGGFRYEQYF.